Below, 4 T cell receptor beta chains from the same sample are listed, as sequenced in a study of blood T cell repertoires in COVID-19. Repertoires were generated with immunoSEQ multiplex PCR, while TCRdb's copy carries only in-frame clones and drops some. The sample has about 210,000 clones; about 79% are singletons. Sequencing used peripheral blood. All receptors derive from a man in his forties who had recovered from COVID-19.

A word on this clone: The DNA is left out, because the CDR3 cannot be placed on it with certainty; the CDR3 is given as TCRdb lists it. The V and J genes are TRBV6-9 and TRBJ2-7; no DNA check was done on the table's D call, TRBD1. The germline CDR1 and CDR2 sequences are MNHGY and SVAAGI. The CDR3 is 12 residues long, counting both termini. CDR3 amino acids: CASSWGTGSEYF.

The chain employs TRBV9 and TRBJ1-1, with no clear D. This CDR3 is built from 13 residues. Germline CDR1 reads SGDLS; CDR2 reads YYNGEE. V gave up 0 bases and J gave up 11 bases, with 14 bases separating them. CDR3 sequence reads: CASSVADPGPAFF. In DNA form, the CDR3 reads TGTGCCAGCAGCGTAGCCGACCCGGGTCCCGCTTTCTTT.

J is TRBJ2-2 and V is TRBV2; 11 positions match TRBD2. With 2 bases clipped from V and 4 bases from J, the junction kept 0 bases outside the gene matches. This CDR3 is built from 15 residues. Germline CDR1 is SNHLY and CDR2 is FYNNEI. CDR3 amino acids: CASSETSGSTGELFF. Here the CDR3 DNA reads TGTGCCAGCAGTGAAACTAGCGGGAGCACCGGGGAGCTGTTTTTT. The whole variable domain, filled in from reference TRBV2 and TRBJ2-2, reads EPEVTQTPSHQVTQMGQEVILRCVPISNHLYFYWYRQILGQKVEFLVSFYNNEISEKSEIFDDQFSVERPDGSNFTLKIRSTKLEDSAMYFCASSETSGSTGELFFGEGSRLTVL.

CDR3 nucleotide sequence: TGTGCCAGCAGTGATTCTAGCAGATCCGGGGAGCTGTTTTTT. Protein product: CASSDSSRSGELFF. The chain combines TRBV2 with TRBJ2-2, with a weak D call TRBD2 (5 bases). This CDR3 contains 14 residues. Germline-derived CDR1 and CDR2 are SNHLY and FYNNEI. Trimming took 3 bases from V and 6 from J, leaving 11 bases between them.